The T cell receptor beta chain under discussion was sequenced for a study of graft-versus-host responses after intestinal transplantation. Turning to the study itself: Multivisceral, liver-intestinal, or isolated intestinal transplants were performed in recipients.

Generated by immunoSEQ multiplex PCR, the TCRdb table keeps only in-frame clones and is missing some. The sample consists of approximately 54,000 clones, approximately 84% of them appearing once. With respect to this clone: Its antigen remains unknown.

Germline trimming cut 2 bases from V and 0 bases from J; bases unmatched to any gene: 1. The V gene's germline CDR1 is KGHSH and CDR2 LQKENI. The CDR3 runs 16 residues. The chain employs TRBV18 and TRBJ2-1, with 10 bases that match TRBD2. The sequenced sample was unstimulated CD4+ T cells sorted from spleen or lymph node cells, obtained before transplant. This clonotype was obtained from a human donor who was the organ donor for an intestinal transplant. CDR3 DNA: TGTGCCAGCTCACCATTAGCGGGGGGCTCCTACAATGAGCAGTTCTTC. Its protein product is CASSPLAGGSYNEQFF.